The 23 T cell receptor beta chains below all came from one sample that was sequenced in a study of T cell repertoires in cytomegalovirus infection. TCRdb used MiXCR to reprocess the reads, holding one entry per CDR3 protein. This repertoire shows about 350,000 distinct CDR3 sequences, about 35% found once; its top ten account for about 13%. Their antigen targets remain unknown. The sequencing here drew on cultured PBMCs, taken from culture after CMV antigen stimulation. Source of these receptors: a human donor in good health (CMV status not recorded). Some clones in this sample may be carry-over from other donors' samples.

In DNA form, the CDR3 reads TGTGCCAGTAGTATAAAACCAGGTCTAGCGGGCACCGGGGAGCTGTTTTTT. It yields the protein CASSIKPGLAGTGELFF. V is TRBV19 and J is TRBJ2-2; 8 bases align to TRBD2. J gave up 4 bases and V 2 bases, and 9 bases lay outside the gene matches. Germline V lookup: CDR1 LNHDA, CDR2 SQIVND (reference sequence). This CDR3 comprises 17 residues.

In this sample, this clonotype turned up a few times. The chain couples TRBV2 to TRBJ2-7; 8 positions agree with TRBD1. Germline V gene sequence: CDR1 SNHLY, CDR2 FYNNEI. The CDR3 consists of 14 residues. V was clipped by 4 bases and J by 1 base; unmatched bases: 3. CDR3 sequence reads: CASSGQGTSYEQYF. The CDR3 nucleotides read TGTGCCAGCAGTGGACAGGGGACGTCCTACGAGCAGTACTTC.

This clonotype came up many times. V gene TRBV7-2 combines with J gene TRBJ2-1; TRBD2 matches at 8 bases. The CDR3 spans 15 residues. From germline, CDR1 is SGHTA and CDR2 FQGNSA. V lost 3 bases to trimming and J lost 3 bases; unmatched junction nucleotides: 4. CDR3 sequence reads: CASSFRTSNYNEQFF. In DNA form, the CDR3 reads TGTGCCAGCAGCTTTCGGACTAGCAACTACAATGAGCAGTTCTTC. The full variable domain, completed using reference TRBV7-2 and TRBJ2-1, is GAGVSQSPSNKVTEKGKDVELRCDPISGHTALYWYRQSLGQGLEFLIYFQGNSAPDKSGLPSDRFSAERTGGSVSTLTIQRTQQEDSAVYLCASSFRTSNYNEQFFGPGTRLTVL.

The chain links TRBV7-6 to TRBJ1-1; TRBD1 aligns across 8 bases. The germline V gene has CDR1 SGHVS and CDR2 FNYEAQ. The CDR3 is 13 amino acids. V dropped 5 bases and J dropped 7; count of bases not matched to a gene: 6. In DNA form, the CDR3 reads TGTGCCAGCAGCCCTAACACAGGGGGTGAAGCTTTCTTT. It is translated as CASSPNTGGEAFF.

This chain uses TRBV18 with TRBJ1-3; TRBD1 agrees at 7 bases. The CDR3 covers 14 residues. Trimming took 2 bases from V and 5 from J; bases not matched to a gene: 3. The germline gives CDR1 KGHSH, CDR2 LQKENI. This chain's CDR3 is CASSPRDSRNTIYF. CDR3 DNA: TGTGCCAGCTCACCAAGGGACAGTAGAAACACCATATATTTT.

The chain combines TRBV6-5 with TRBJ1-3, with D perhaps TRBD1 (5 bases). The CDR3 totals 15 residues. The V gene's germline CDR1 is MNHEY and CDR2 SVGAGI. V was pared by 5 bases and J by 2 bases, with 13 bases between. This CDR3 is CASSREIGAGNTIYF. The DNA of the CDR3 is TGTGCCAGCAGTCGCGAGATAGGGGCTGGAAACACCATATATTTT.

In this sample, this clonotype turned up a few times. V is TRBV28 and J is TRBJ2-3; 9 bases match TRBD1. This CDR3 comprises 16 residues. V lost 8 bases and J lost 4; bases outside the gene matches: 13. Germline V gene data show CDR1 as MDHEN and CDR2 as SYDVKM. In DNA form, the CDR3 reads TGTGCCAGCGCCACCGTGACAGGGGGTAGGGCAGATACGCAGTATTTT. This gives the protein CASATVTGGRADTQYF. Supplemented by reference TRBV28 and TRBJ2-3, the full variable domain reads DVKVTQSSRYLVKRTGEKVFLECVQDMDHENMFWYRQDPGLGLRLIYFSYDVKMKEKGDIPEGYSVSREKKERFSLILESASTNQTSMYLCASATVTGGRADTQYFGPGTRLTVL.

This sequence joins TRBV20-1 and TRBJ2-3; 12 bases map to TRBD1. The germline CDR1 and CDR2 sequences are DFQATT and SNEGSKA (reference sequence). The J segment lost 5 bases and the V segment lost 4 bases, leaving 16 bases of the junction unmatched. The CDR3 runs to 18 residues. This chain's CDR3 is CSAIFGGPGQGALDTQYF. DNA of the CDR3: TGCAGTGCTATATTCGGGGGACCGGGACAGGGGGCTTTAGATACGCAGTATTTT.

The V gene is TRBV7-9, the J gene TRBJ2-3; D is ambiguous. Deletions cut 5 bases from V and 4 bases from J, with 13 bases between. Germline CDR1 SEHNR, CDR2 FQNEAQ (reference sequence). The CDR3 spans 14 residues. This chain's CDR3 is CASSRFSNADTQYF. In DNA form, the CDR3 reads TGTGCCAGCAGCCGGTTCAGCAACGCAGATACGCAGTATTTT.

This clonotype was detected only once. The chain employs TRBV29-1 and TRBJ1-3, with D possibly being TRBD1 (5 bases). The length of the CDR3 is 13 residues. The germline gives CDR1 SQVTM, CDR2 ANQGSEA. The ends were cut back, 7 bases at V and 4 bases at J, with 14 bases in the middle. The CDR3 spells CSGCQGGGNTIYF. The CDR3 DNA reads as TGCAGCGGGTGCCAGGGAGGAGGAAACACCATATATTTT.

The chain recombines TRBV4-3 with TRBJ1-6; 8 positions match TRBD1. The CDR3 runs 16 residues. The V gene end was trimmed by 1 base and the J gene end by 12 bases; junction bases not matched to a gene: 11. The germline CDR1 and CDR2 sequences are LGHNA and YSLEER. CDR3 coding DNA: TGCGCCAGCAGCCAAGTTGGCAGGGGGCTTCGCGGACCCCTCCACTTT. This gives the protein CASSQVGRGLRGPLHF.

This clonotype was found many times. The chain has TRBV11-2 and TRBJ1-4; D gene ambiguous. Trimming shortened V by 2 bases and J by 3 bases, and 16 bases separated the two germline ends. Germline assignment: CDR1 SGHAT and CDR2 FQNNGV. This CDR3 spans 17 amino acids. The CDR3 coding sequence is TGTGCCAGCAGCTTATCCCCGTGGTCCGGACCTAATGAAAAACTGTTTTTT. Residues: CASSLSPWSGPNEKLFF.

At least ten counts were recorded for this clonotype. The rearrangement joins TRBV7-2 to TRBJ2-3; unclear D gene. V was cut by 4 bases and J by 2 bases, with 7 bases left in between. Germline V gene data show CDR1 as SGHTA and CDR2 as FQGNSA. CDR3 length equals 13 residues. In DNA, the CDR3 is TGTGCCAGCAGCTCTCCAACCACAGATACGCAGTATTTT. This codes for CASSSPTTDTQYF.

This rearrangement joins TRBV20-1 to TRBJ1-3, with D perhaps matching TRBD1 (5 bases). CDR3 length: 16 amino acids. Per the germline V gene, CDR1 is DFQATT and CDR2 is SNEGSKA (reference sequence). Trimming shortened V by 5 bases and J by 2 bases, and 19 bases separated the two germline ends. CDR3 sequence: CSAVRTWGVTGNTIYF. CDR3 bases: TGCAGTGCTGTCAGGACTTGGGGGGTTACTGGAAACACCATATATTTT.

This clonotype was counted between two and nine times. V and J are TRBV11-2 and TRBJ2-5; D assignment may be TRBD1 or TRBD2 (5 bases each). The length of the CDR3 is 14 residues. CDR1 and CDR2 from the germline V gene are SGHAT and FQNNGV. Deletions cut 5 bases from V and 2 bases from J, with 12 bases between. CDR3 in DNA: TGTGCCAGCAGCCAGACCGGGGCACAAGAGACCCAGTACTTC. This codes for CASSQTGAQETQYF.

The chain carries TRBV2 and TRBJ1-1; D might be TRBD1 (6 bases). Germline CDR1 and CDR2: SNHLY and FYNNEI. This CDR3 has 14 amino acids. V was shortened by 5 bases and J by 1 base, with 11 bases between the two germline ends. CDR3 sequence: CASSPPGQNTEAFF. The CDR3 coding sequence is TGTGCCAGCAGTCCCCCGGGACAGAACACTGAAGCTTTCTTT. Full variable domain (outside the CDR3, taken from reference TRBV2 and TRBJ1-1): EPEVTQTPSHQVTQMGQEVILRCVPISNHLYFYWYRQILGQKVEFLVSFYNNEISEKSEIFDDQFSVERPDGSNFTLKIRSTKLEDSAMYFCASSPPGQNTEAFFGQGTRLTVV.

This clonotype has at least ten counts. The chain links TRBV28 to TRBJ2-1; D could derive from TRBD1 or TRBD2 (5 bases each). The V and J ends lost 2 bases and 5 bases respectively, with 16 bases between them. Looked up from germline, CDR1 is MDHEN and CDR2 is SYDVKM. The CDR3 runs to 16 residues. CDR3 residues: CASSLPGTGFNNEQFF. CDR3 nucleotide sequence: TGTGCCAGCAGTTTACCCGGGACGGGATTTAACAATGAGCAGTTCTTC.

This clonotype occurred many times. This chain connects TRBV28 to TRBJ2-2; unclear D gene. Looked up from germline, CDR1 is MDHEN and CDR2 is SYDVKM. V was cut by 5 bases and J by 2 bases, with 6 bases left in between. CDR3 length: 13 residues. The CDR3 DNA is TGTGCCAGCAGTGGCGGTAACACCGGGGAGCTGTTTTTT. It specifies CASSGGNTGELFF.

This clonotype was seen only a few times. The J gene is TRBJ1-2, the V gene TRBV24-1; D is uncertain. Trimming left V 2 bases short and J 4 bases short, with 19 bases between. Germline-derived CDR1 and CDR2 are KGHDR and SFDVKD. The CDR3 has 17 residues. The CDR3 loop is CATSDSNRRAAVYGYTF. The CDR3, as DNA: TGTGCCACCAGTGATTCGAATCGGCGGGCTGCTGTCTATGGCTACACCTTC.

The chain is built from TRBV6-2 or TRBV6-3 and TRBJ2-7; D could derive from TRBD1 or TRBD2 (5 bases each). V gave up 2 bases and J gave up 9 bases, with 11 bases separating them. CDR3 length equals 12 residues. The germline gives CDR1 MNHEY, CDR2 SVGEGT. The CDR3 nucleotides are TGTGCCAGCAGTTACCCCATGGGACCGCAGTACTTC. Protein: CASSYPMGPQYF.

This clonotype was detected a few times. The V call is TRBV30, the J call TRBJ1-1, with D possibly TRBD1 on 5 matching bases. The CDR3 consists of 14 residues. CDR1 GTSNPN and CDR2 SVGIG come from the germline V gene (reference sequence). Trimming shortened V by 8 bases and J by 3 bases, and 19 bases separated the two germline ends. The CDR3 DNA reads TGTGCCGTGGTCGCCGGGTCCAGGGACACTGAAGCTTTCTTT. Residues: CAVVAGSRDTEAFF.

This clonotype was found a few times. The chain combines TRBV24-1 with TRBJ2-1; 14 nucleotides match TRBD2. The CDR3 is made up of 19 amino acids. With 3 bases clipped from V and 4 bases from J, the junction kept 10 bases outside the gene matches. In germline, CDR1 is KGHDR, CDR2 SFDVKD. The CDR3 DNA is TGTGCCACCAGTGATATCAATCGAGGACTAGCGGGAGGATACAATGAGCAGTTCTTC. Protein sequence: CATSDINRGLAGGYNEQFF.

The chain combines TRBV6-5 with TRBJ2-5; D ambiguous. Germline V CDR1 and CDR2: MNHEY, SVGAGI. Trimming stripped 9 bases from V and 2 bases from J, with 16 bases between. CDR3 length: 14 amino acids. CDR3 sequence: CASKGMAIQETQYF. Written as DNA, the CDR3 is TGTGCCAGTAAAGGAATGGCTATTCAAGAGACCCAGTACTTC.